The 23 T cell receptor beta chains given below trace back to one sample, sequenced in a study of blood T cell repertoires in COVID-19. Sequencing used immunoSEQ multiplex PCR; TCRdb keeps in-frame clones, though not all of them. The sample carries approximately 350,000 clones, 75% to 90% recorded once. Sequenced: peripheral blood. The receptors stem from a woman aged 50 to 65 with COVID-19, enrolled during active disease.

This clone has a single count. The chain joins TRBV7-8 to TRBJ1-6; 10 bases match TRBD1. CDR1 is SGHVS and CDR2 is FQNEAQ in the germline V gene. Trimming removed 2 bases from V and 1 base from J; junction bases left unmatched: 5. This CDR3 comprises 18 residues. CDR3 residues: CASSLYGQGVSYNSPLHF. The CDR3 nucleotides read TGTGCCAGCAGCTTATACGGACAGGGGGTTTCCTATAATTCACCCCTCCACTTT.

The gene calls are TRBV7-2 and TRBJ2-1; a weak D match, TRBD2 (7 bases). Trimming stripped 6 bases from V and 2 bases from J, with 17 bases between. Germline loops: CDR1 SGHTA, CDR2 FQGNSA. The CDR3 is 16 amino acids. CDR3 loop: CASRGQLASTYNEQFF. CDR3 coding DNA: TGTGCCAGCAGGGGACAACTAGCGTCGACCTACAATGAGCAGTTCTTC.

The chain carries TRBV10-2 and TRBJ1-6; the D gene is possibly TRBD1 (5 bases). Trimming shortened V by 3 bases and J by 7 bases, and 7 bases separated the two germline ends. Germline CDR1 is WSHSY and CDR2 is SAAADI. The CDR3 totals 13 residues. In nucleotides, the CDR3 is TGCGCCAGCAGTGATCAGGGAAATTCACCCCTCCACTTT. It specifies CASSDQGNSPLHF.

The V call is TRBV5-5, the J call TRBJ2-3; weak D call: TRBD1 (6 bases). This CDR3 has 14 residues. The V end lost 4 bases, the J end lost 2 bases, and 11 bases lay between the germline ends. Per germline, CDR1 SGHKS and CDR2 YYEKEE (reference sequence). CDR3 sequence reads: CASSMGAFTDTQYF. CDR3 bases: TGTGCCAGCAGCATGGGGGCCTTCACAGATACGCAGTATTTT.

The rearrangement uses TRBV29-1 and TRBJ1-1; D is undetermined. The germline gives CDR1 SQVTM, CDR2 ANQGSEA. Trimming took off 2 bases at V and 3 bases at J, with 10 bases between the two ends. This CDR3 contains 13 residues. The CDR3 loop reads CSVENSVYTEAFF. The CDR3 DNA sequence: TGCAGCGTTGAAAACAGTGTGTACACTGAAGCTTTCTTT.

The V call is TRBV6-2 or TRBV6-3, the J call TRBJ2-7; TRBD2 matches at 9 bases. The J segment lost 6 bases and the V segment lost 6 bases, leaving 6 bases of the junction unmatched. CDR1 is MNHEY, CDR2 SVGEGT, per germline. The CDR3 runs to 13 residues. Written as DNA, the CDR3 is TGTGCCAGCAGCGTGGGACTAGCATCCGAGCAGTACTTC. It specifies CASSVGLASEQYF.

The CDR3 region is CASSGGFLAGEQFF. Here the CDR3 DNA reads TGTGCCAGCAGTGGAGGTTTTTTGGCCGGTGAGCAGTTCTTC. This chain uses TRBV25-1 with TRBJ2-1, with D unresolved. The CDR3 extends over 14 amino acids. Trimming removed 4 bases from V and 9 bases from J, with 16 bases in between. CDR1 and CDR2 (germline): MGHDK, SYGVNS.

V is TRBV4-2 and J is TRBJ2-1, with TRBD2 identical over 8 bases. This CDR3 region has 15 residues. The germline V gene encodes CDR1 LGHNA and CDR2 YNFKEQ. Germline trimming cut 8 bases from V and 4 bases from J; bases unmatched to any gene: 10. The CDR3, as DNA: TGTGCCAGCGGTTCGAGACTAGCGTCGTACAATGAGCAGTTCTTC. This translates into CASGSRLASYNEQFF.

This chain joins TRBV19 and TRBJ2-1; 11 bases line up with TRBD1. The V segment lost 4 bases and the J segment 4 bases; nucleotides outside the gene matches: 9. CDR3 length: 17 residues. The V gene's germline CDR1 is LNHDA and CDR2 SQIVND (reference sequence). CDR3 loop: CASSRLTGQGAYNEQFF. The CDR3 DNA follows: TGTGCCAGTAGTAGGCTGACCGGACAGGGGGCGTACAATGAGCAGTTCTTC.

The rearrangement links TRBV9 to TRBJ1-6; D call uncertain. This CDR3 is 15 amino acids long. V was cut by 2 bases and J by 10 bases, with 16 bases left in between. Germline-derived CDR1 and CDR2 are SGDLS and YYNGEE. The CDR3 spells CASSVSTSSTSPLHF. DNA of the CDR3: TGTGCCAGCAGCGTCTCGACATCCTCCACGTCACCCCTCCACTTT.

V is TRBV11-2 and J is TRBJ2-2; 7 nucleotides line up with TRBD1. The ends lost 5 bases at V and 1 base at J; junction bases unmatched: 10. This CDR3 is built from 17 residues. Germline assignment: CDR1 SGHAT and CDR2 FQNNGV. CDR3: CASSHPRQGRNTGELFF. CDR3 coding DNA: TGTGCCAGCAGCCACCCCCGACAGGGACGGAACACCGGGGAGCTGTTTTTT.

This clone was found once. The chain couples TRBV3-1 (or the pseudogene TRBV3-2) to TRBJ1-1; D possibly corresponds to TRBD1 (6 bases). CDR3 size: 16 residues. Germline CDR1 reads LGHDT; CDR2 reads YNNKEL (reference sequence). V lost 0 bases and J lost 0, with 11 bases in between. CDR3 sequence: CASSQDRGRMNTEAFF. In DNA, the CDR3 is TGTGCCAGCAGCCAAGACAGGGGACGGATGAACACTGAAGCTTTCTTT.

The chain employs TRBV7-6 and TRBJ2-2; D gene unclear. Germline CDR1 reads SGHVS; CDR2 reads FNYEAQ. Trimming stripped 1 base from V and 8 bases from J, with 17 bases between. The CDR3 runs to 16 residues. CDR3 bases: TGTGCCAGCAGCTTAGTGAACCCCAGAGGTGGAGGGGAGCTGTTTTTT. It translates to CASSLVNPRGGGELFF.

CDR3 protein: CASSPGTGGDKQYF. The CDR3, as DNA: TGTGCCAGCAGCCCCGGGACAGGGGGCGATAAGCAGTACTTC. The chain has TRBV7-8 and TRBJ2-7, with TRBD1 matching over 12 bases. The V and J ends lost 5 bases and 8 bases, in that order; junction bases with no gene match: 7. CDR1 is SGHVS and CDR2 is FQNEAQ in the germline V gene. The CDR3 runs to 14 residues. The variable domain in full, completed from reference TRBV7-8 and TRBJ2-7, reads GAGVSQSPRYKVAKRGQDVALRCDPISGHVSLFWYQQALGQGPEFLTYFQNEAQLDKSGLPSDRFFAERPEGSVSTLKIQRTQQEDSAVYLCASSPGTGGDKQYFGPGTRLTVT.

The V and J genes are TRBV5-6 and TRBJ2-7, with TRBD1 identical over 9 bases. The CDR3 loop spans 15 amino acids. J was trimmed by 2 bases and V by 4 bases; bases with no gene match: 7. The germline CDR1 and CDR2 sequences are SGHDT and YYEEEE. CDR3 nucleotide sequence: TGTGCCAGCAGCACCCGACAGGGGGGGACCTACGAGCAGTACTTC. Its protein product is CASSTRQGGTYEQYF.

The gene calls are TRBV7-2 and TRBJ2-5, with D maybe TRBD1 (5 bases). Between the trimmed V and J ends, which lost 2 bases and 5 bases, there was a span of 12 bases. The CDR3 has 14 residues. Germline assignment: CDR1 SGHTA and CDR2 FQGNSA. This chain's CDR3 is CASSLTLSGETQYF. CDR3 DNA sequence: TGTGCCAGCAGCTTAACGCTCTCAGGGGAGACCCAGTACTTC.

This sequence joins TRBV27 and TRBJ1-1; 11 bases agree with TRBD1. CDR3 size: 14 residues. V shed 3 bases, J shed 11 bases, and the junction held 8 bases outside the gene matches. Per the germline V gene, CDR1 is MNHEY and CDR2 is SMNVEV (reference sequence). In nucleotides, the CDR3 is TGTGCCAGCAGTTTGTCGCGGGACAGGGGGTCGGCTTTCTTT. Its translation is CASSLSRDRGSAFF.

The rearrangement uses TRBV29-1 and TRBJ1-1; D is unresolved. CDR1 is SQVTM, CDR2 ANQGSEA, per germline. The CDR3 has 13 amino acids. Trimming left V 4 bases short and J 0 bases short, with 9 bases between. The CDR3 DNA reads as TGCAGCGTTGCGTCGACTCTGAACACTGAAGCTTTCTTT. This sequence encodes CSVASTLNTEAFF.

This sequence joins TRBV19 and TRBJ2-7; TRBD2 matches at 13 bases. The CDR3 spans 18 residues. Looked up from germline, CDR1 is LNHDA and CDR2 is SQIVND (reference sequence). Germline trimming cut 0 bases from V and 2 bases from J; bases unmatched to any gene: 7. CDR3 amino acids: CASSIEQGTSGKTYEQYF. The CDR3 DNA reads TGTGCCAGTAGTATAGAGCAAGGGACTAGCGGGAAGACCTACGAGCAGTACTTC.

The chain has TRBV27 and TRBJ2-2; 7 bases are shared with TRBD2. The CDR3 has 15 residues. The J segment lost 0 bases and the V segment lost 6 bases, leaving 4 bases of the junction unmatched. Germline values: CDR1 MNHEY, CDR2 SMNVEV (reference sequence). As DNA, the CDR3 is TGTGCCAGCAGCCTTACTAGCGCGAACACCGGGGAGCTGTTTTTT. Translated, it gives CASSLTSANTGELFF.

This chain uses TRBV7-2 with TRBJ1-2; D is ambiguous. With 5 bases removed from V and 1 base from J, the gap between germline ends came to 14 bases. Germline CDR1 is SGHTA and CDR2 is FQGNSA. The CDR3 contains 15 residues. CDR3 DNA sequence: TGTGCCAGCAGCCATGAATTTGCCTATAACTATGGCTACACCTTC. This translates into CASSHEFAYNYGYTF.

This sequence joins TRBV18 and TRBJ1-1; D remains unclear. This CDR3 contains 15 residues. Trimming took 6 bases from V and 2 from J, leaving 16 bases between them. Germline loops: CDR1 KGHSH, CDR2 LQKENI. This CDR3 is CASSQGRAENTEAFF. As DNA, the CDR3 is TGTGCCAGCTCCCAAGGGCGGGCCGAAAACACTGAAGCTTTCTTT.

This rearrangement joins TRBV18 to TRBJ2-5, with 12 bases identical to TRBD2. The CDR3 has 16 amino acids. Germline assignment: CDR1 KGHSH and CDR2 LQKENI. J was trimmed by 5 bases and V by 3 bases; bases with no gene match: 7. Written as DNA, the CDR3 is TGTGCCAGCTCACCTTCTAGCGGGAGGGCCTTGGAGACCCAGTACTTC. This sequence encodes CASSPSSGRALETQYF. Filled out from reference TRBV18 and TRBJ2-5, the complete variable domain reads NAGVMQNPRHLVRRRGQEARLRCSPMKGHSHVYWYRQLPEEGLKFMVYLQKENIIDESGMPKERFSAEFPKEGPSILRIQQVVRGDSAAYFCASSPSSGRALETQYFGPGTRLLVL.